This TCR beta chain was documented in a study of blood T cells in healthy people across ages. Study-level points and caveats: The study found TCR beta diversity correlated strongly with naive T cell percentage. Total diversity from one million sequenced T cells was likely underestimated.

The V end lost 6 bases, the J end lost 5 bases, and 11 bases lay between the germline ends. The CDR3 sequence is 13 residues long. This clonotype was picked up many times. Its matching antigen is unknown. The second PCR ran about 6 to 12 cycles with a sample-barcoded 5' primer and J-beta primers. Each CDR3 protein is one row after TCRdb ran MiXCR on the 5' RACE reads. The sample has about a million distinct CDR3 sequences; roughly 51% are singletons. Sequenced: blood. The J gene is TRBJ2-1, the V gene TRBV12-3 or TRBV12-4; possibly TRBD1 or TRBD2 for D (5 bases each). This TCR was recovered from a woman in her fifties or sixties in good health. CDR3 amino acids: CASSTGRNNEQFF. The CDR3 region has the DNA TGTGCCAGCAGCACGGGACGGAACAATGAGCAGTTCTTC.